A single sample is the source of the 14 T cell receptor beta chains below, sequenced in a study of T cells in Graves' hyperthyroidism and ophthalmopathy. What was amplified from RNA transcripts were TCR beta CDR3 regions. The HTBI primer set was used in a first-round RT-PCR of the TCR CDR3. TCRdb reprocessed the multiplex PCR reads with MiXCR, giving one entry per CDR3 protein. The table has fewer than 650,000 distinct CDR3 sequences, 14% seen once. The sequencing sample was made of blood. The receptors shown here come from a woman aged 40 to 50 with Graves' hyperthyroidism.

This clonotype appeared a few times. The chain employs TRBV28 and TRBJ1-5; maybe TRBD1 (6 bases). This CDR3 has 16 amino acids. With 5 bases removed from V and 8 bases from J, the gap between germline ends came to 22 bases. Germline values: CDR1 MDHEN, CDR2 SYDVKM. CDR3 bases: TGTGCCAGCAGTGAATATACACAGGGCTCGGGAGAGCCCCAGCATTTT. Its translation is CASSEYTQGSGEPQHF.

This clonotype has a count of ten or more. The genes are TRBV9 and TRBJ1-6; D remains ambiguous. This CDR3 spans 17 amino acids. The germline V and J ends were trimmed by 3 bases and 7 bases, with 20 bases remaining between them. Germline-derived CDR1 and CDR2 are SGDLS and YYNGEE. This chain's CDR3 is CASSAGSADGANSPLHF. The CDR3 region has the DNA TGTGCCAGCAGCGCCGGATCCGCGGACGGTGCCAATTCACCCCTCCACTTT.

The sample holds many counts of this clonotype. The V call is TRBV28, the J call TRBJ1-1; no firm D call. This CDR3 region has 13 residues. Trimming took 3 bases from V and 1 from J, leaving 6 bases between them. Germline CDR1 MDHEN, CDR2 SYDVKM. The CDR3 region is CASSFGANTEAFF. The CDR3 DNA is TGTGCCAGCAGTTTTGGCGCGAACACTGAAGCTTTCTTT.

The chain carries TRBV11-2 and TRBJ1-1, with D hard to call. Germline-derived CDR1 and CDR2 are SGHAT and FQNNGV. V was pared by 5 bases and J by 3 bases, with 10 bases between. The CDR3 has 13 residues. For the CDR3, the DNA is TGTGCCAGCAGCCTCATCGGGGACACTGAAGCTTTCTTT. It yields the protein CASSLIGDTEAFF.

There are many counts of this clonotype. The chain combines TRBV2 with TRBJ1-5; unclear D gene. CDR1 and CDR2 (germline): SNHLY, FYNNEI. V was trimmed by 6 bases and J by 3 bases, leaving 9 bases between them. The CDR3 has 13 residues. CDR3 sequence reads: CASRRQDNQPQHF. The CDR3 DNA follows: TGTGCCAGCAGGCGGCAGGACAATCAGCCCCAGCATTTT. Full variable domain (remainder filled in from reference TRBV2 and TRBJ1-5): EPEVTQTPSHQVTQMGQEVILRCVPISNHLYFYWYRQILGQKVEFLVSFYNNEISEKSEIFDDQFSVERPDGSNFTLKIRSTKLEDSAMYFCASRRQDNQPQHFGDGTRLSIL.

This clonotype occurred many times. The V and J genes are TRBV5-5 and TRBJ2-7; the match to TRBD2 covers 8 bases. The ends lost 4 bases at V and 5 bases at J; junction bases unmatched: 5. CDR3 length: 13 residues. Germline values: CDR1 SGHKS, CDR2 YYEKEE (reference sequence). The CDR3 DNA sequence: TGTGCCAGCAGCATGACTAGCGCGGACGAGCAGTACTTC. This gives the protein CASSMTSADEQYF.

This clonotype was observed at least ten times. CDR3 DNA: TGTGCCAGCAGCCCCTTTGGGGAGGGCCAAGAGACCCAGTACTTC. Translating it yields CASSPFGEGQETQYF. The V call is TRBV5-6, the J call TRBJ2-5; TRBD2 matches 7 bases. The CDR3 runs to 15 residues. CDR1 SGHDT and CDR2 YYEEEE come from the germline V gene. The V gene end was trimmed by 4 bases and the J gene end by 1 base; junction bases not matched to a gene: 7.

This clonotype was seen a handful of times. This chain uses TRBV7-9 with TRBJ2-1, with 7 bases lining up with TRBD1. J lost 5 bases, V lost 6 bases, and 7 bases had no gene match. The CDR3 loop spans 14 amino acids. Germline-derived CDR1 and CDR2 are SEHNR and FQNEAQ (reference sequence). Here the CDR3 DNA reads TGTGCCAGCAGTCGACAGGGAATAGACAATGAGCAGTTCTTC. This gives the protein CASSRQGIDNEQFF.

The rearrangement joins TRBV10-3 to TRBJ1-1, with a possible D match to TRBD1 (5 bases). The V and J ends lost 4 bases and 1 base respectively, with 13 bases between them. Looked up from germline, CDR1 is ENHRY and CDR2 is SYGVKD. The CDR3 sequence is 15 residues long. The CDR3 loop reads CAISGGPSGNTEAFF. The CDR3 region has the DNA TGTGCCATCAGTGGGGGCCCCTCGGGGAACACTGAAGCTTTCTTT.

The rearrangement uses TRBV18 and TRBJ2-1; D ambiguous. Trimming took 3 bases from V and 0 from J, leaving 9 bases between them. Germline CDR1 is KGHSH and CDR2 is LQKENI. The CDR3 length is 15 residues. The CDR3 region is CASSPAVGSYNEQFF. The DNA for the CDR3 is TGTGCCAGCTCACCTGCGGTAGGCTCCTACAATGAGCAGTTCTTC.

This clonotype was seen ten or more times. The chain recombines TRBV28 with TRBJ2-7; 9 bases are shared with TRBD2. CDR1 is MDHEN and CDR2 is SYDVKM in the germline V gene. This CDR3 is 15 amino acids long. J was trimmed by 6 bases and V by 3 bases; bases with no gene match: 9. The CDR3 DNA reads as TGTGCCAGCAGTTTTTTAGCGGGAGTGTCGGGCGAGCAGTACTTC. Protein product: CASSFLAGVSGEQYF. Looking up the rest from reference TRBV28 and TRBJ2-7 gives the full variable domain: DVKVTQSSRYLVKRTGEKVFLECVQDMDHENMFWYRQDPGLGLRLIYFSYDVKMKEKGDIPEGYSVSREKKERFSLILESASTNQTSMYLCASSFLAGVSGEQYFGPGTRLTVT.

This clonotype was detected ten times or more. The V and J genes are TRBV11-1 and TRBJ2-7, with D hard to call. The CDR3 contains 11 residues. V was clipped by 5 bases and J by 4 bases, with 6 bases between them. Per the germline V gene, CDR1 is SGHAT and CDR2 is FQDESV (reference sequence). For the CDR3, the DNA is TGTGCCAGCAGCGATCGTTACGAGCAGTACTTC. Translation: CASSDRYEQYF.

This clonotype was seen many times. This chain connects TRBV7-9 to TRBJ2-3; TRBD1 might be the D (5 bases). This CDR3 spans 16 amino acids. Germline assignment: CDR1 SEHNR and CDR2 FQNEAQ (reference sequence). With 1 base removed from V and 2 bases from J, the gap between germline ends came to 13 bases. Here the CDR3 reads CASSLEPNGATDTQYF. DNA for the CDR3: TGTGCCAGCAGCTTAGAGCCCAATGGGGCCACAGATACGCAGTATTTT.

CDR3 sequence reads: CATTSPNYNEQFF. The CDR3 DNA reads as TGTGCCACGACTAGCCCCAACTACAATGAGCAGTTCTTC. This rearrangement joins TRBV19 to TRBJ2-1; 7 bases are shared with TRBD2. The V segment lost 10 bases and the J segment 3 bases; nucleotides outside the gene matches: 6. The germline gives CDR1 LNHDA, CDR2 SQIVND (reference sequence). CDR3 length: 13 residues.